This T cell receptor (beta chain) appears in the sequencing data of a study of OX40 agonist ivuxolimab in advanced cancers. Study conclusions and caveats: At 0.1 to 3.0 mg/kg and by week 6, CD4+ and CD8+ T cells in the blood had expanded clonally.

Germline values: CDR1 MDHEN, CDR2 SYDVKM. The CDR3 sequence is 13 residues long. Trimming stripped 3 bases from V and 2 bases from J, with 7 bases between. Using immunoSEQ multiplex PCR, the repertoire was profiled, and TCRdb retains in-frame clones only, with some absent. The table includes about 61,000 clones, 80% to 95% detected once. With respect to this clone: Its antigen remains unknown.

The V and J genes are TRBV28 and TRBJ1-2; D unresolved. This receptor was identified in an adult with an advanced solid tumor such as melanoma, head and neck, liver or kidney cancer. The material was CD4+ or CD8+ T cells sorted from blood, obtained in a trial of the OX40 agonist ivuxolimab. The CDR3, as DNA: TGTGCCAGCAGTTTTAGAGGGAACTATGGCTACACCTTC. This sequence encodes CASSFRGNYGYTF.